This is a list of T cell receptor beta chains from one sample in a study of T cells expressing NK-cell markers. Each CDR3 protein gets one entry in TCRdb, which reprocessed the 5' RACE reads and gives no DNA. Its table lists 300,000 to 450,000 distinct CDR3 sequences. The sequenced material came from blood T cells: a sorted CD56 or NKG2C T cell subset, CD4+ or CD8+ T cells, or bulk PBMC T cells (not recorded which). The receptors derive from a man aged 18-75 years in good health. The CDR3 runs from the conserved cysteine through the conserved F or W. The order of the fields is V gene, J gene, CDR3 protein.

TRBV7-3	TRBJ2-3	CASSIQGYLTDTQYF
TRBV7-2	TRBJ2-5	CASSRLGGAGRETQYF
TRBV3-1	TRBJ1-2	CASSQGKRGGYTF
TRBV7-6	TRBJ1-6	CASSLEADINSPLHF
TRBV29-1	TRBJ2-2	CSGGLAGGAGELFF
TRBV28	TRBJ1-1	CASTEGYNRNTEAFF
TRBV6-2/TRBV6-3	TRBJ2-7	CASRFSSYEQYF
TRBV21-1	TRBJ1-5	CASSKGRGAQHF
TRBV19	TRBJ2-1	CASSFHRSLLYNEQFF
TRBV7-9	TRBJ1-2	CASSLARNYGYTF
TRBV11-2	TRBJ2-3	CASKIEPDPTDTQYF
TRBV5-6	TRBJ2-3	CASSSLTSGEFTDTQYF
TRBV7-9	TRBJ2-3	CASSQGTRTDTQYF
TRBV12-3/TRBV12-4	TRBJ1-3	CASSLTGTSGNTIYF
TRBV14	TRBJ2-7	CASSDRQGVSYEQYF
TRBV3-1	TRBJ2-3	CASSQDPSGSITDTQYF
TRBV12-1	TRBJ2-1	CASSRSGGPNEQFF
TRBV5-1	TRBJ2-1	CASSPGLARNNEQFF
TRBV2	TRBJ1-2	CASNPGGAGGYTF
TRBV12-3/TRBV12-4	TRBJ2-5	CASSLGRKQETQYF
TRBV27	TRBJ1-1	CASSSGTGGLNTEAFF
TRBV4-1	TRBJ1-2	CASSQDLRGNYGYTF
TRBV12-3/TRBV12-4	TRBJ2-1	CASNAGSYNEQFF
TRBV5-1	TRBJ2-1	CASSSGGGLVNEQFF
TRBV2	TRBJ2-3	CASRVTSGGASGAGTQYF
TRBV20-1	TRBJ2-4	CSASRERLAKNIQYF
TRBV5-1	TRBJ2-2	CASTTQAETGELFF
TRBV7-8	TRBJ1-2	CASSLSELNYGYTF
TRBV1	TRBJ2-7	CTSRPQGKGSYEQYF
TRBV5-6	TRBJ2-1	CASSPAGQGFNNEQFF
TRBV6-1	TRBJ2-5	CASSDPSGARKETQYF
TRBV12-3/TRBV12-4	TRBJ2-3	CASSRTTGELDTQYF
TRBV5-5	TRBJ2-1	CASSLGTGGPTKHEQFF
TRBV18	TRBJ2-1	CASSKDSPSSYNEQFF
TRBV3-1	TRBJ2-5	CASSHQTSGGDVGKTQYF
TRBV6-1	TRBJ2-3	CASRLSRGRDTQYF
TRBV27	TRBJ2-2	CASSFARKGRPTGELFF
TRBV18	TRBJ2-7	CASSPQTGDHEQYF
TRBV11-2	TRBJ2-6	CASSTRGSGGEYNSGANVLTF
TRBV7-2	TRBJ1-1	CASSLTGQGATEAFF
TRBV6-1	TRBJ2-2	CAAKGAPNTGELFF
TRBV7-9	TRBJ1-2	CASSLASTVSLGGYTF
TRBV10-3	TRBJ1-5	CAISDREYSNQPQHF
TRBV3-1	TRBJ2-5	CASSQRAGGRGQETQYF
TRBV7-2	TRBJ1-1	CASSKQGGNTEAFF
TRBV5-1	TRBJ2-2	CASGDRDFTGELFF
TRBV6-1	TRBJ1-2	CASRGDPTGYTF
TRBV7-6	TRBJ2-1	CASSAGGHNEQFF
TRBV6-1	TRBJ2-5	CASSTLKETQYF
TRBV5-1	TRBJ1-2	CASSLGQGDGYTF
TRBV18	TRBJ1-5	CASSPKTGFSNQPQHF
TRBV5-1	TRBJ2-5	CASSFLGAVQETQYF
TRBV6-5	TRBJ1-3	CASKQTVQGRGNTIYF